Listed below are T cell receptor beta chains from one sample, sequenced in a study of blood T cells in healthy people across ages. One entry per CDR3 protein results from TCRdb running MiXCR on the 5' RACE reads. Altogether around 580,000 distinct CDR3 sequences are present, 47% being singletons, with the ten largest covering roughly 25%. The sequenced material came from blood. Receptors originate from a man older than 75 in good health. Both conserved end residues are part of each CDR3. A D gene is named only where the DNA matches it firmly. Rows give clone size only sometimes, using once, few, many, or a class for an expanded clone.

v_call	clone_size	j_call	d_call	cdr3_aa	cdr3_nt
TRBV20-1	NA	TRBJ2-1	TRBD1	CSAPGDRVSYNEQFF	TGCAGTGCCCCCGGGGACAGGGTCTCCTACAATGAGCAGTTCTTC
TRBV7-2	few	TRBJ1-2	NA	CASSPAHQAARGYTF	TGTGCCAGCAGCCCCGCTCACCAAGCTGCACGTGGCTACACCTTC
TRBV6-5	few	TRBJ1-1	TRBD1	CASSSRTGKSEAFF	TGTGCCAGCAGTTCCCGGACAGGGAAGTCGGAAGCTTTCTTT
TRBV7-2	NA	TRBJ2-2	NA	CASSLAGKGGELFF	TGTGCCAGCAGCTTAGCGGGAAAGGGCGGGGAGCTGTTTTTT
TRBV29-1	few	TRBJ2-1	TRBD2	CSVGGGSGTGNEQFF	TGCAGCGTGGGGGGAGGAAGCGGGACGGGCAATGAGCAGTTCTTC
TRBV29-1	many	TRBJ2-7	NA	CSVAGTYEQYF	TGCAGCGTAGCAGGGACCTACGAGCAGTACTTC
TRBV20-1	NA	TRBJ2-3	TRBD1	CSAKGTGLTDTQYF	TGCAGTGCTAAAGGGACAGGGTTGACAGATACGCAGTATTTT
TRBV6-5	NA	TRBJ1-1	NA	CASSYGSLVNTEAFF	TGTGCCAGCAGTTATGGTTCCCTAGTGAACACTGAAGCTTTCTTT
TRBV12-5	NA	TRBJ2-1	NA	CASGSFRGEFF	TGTGCTAGTGGGTCCTTCAGGGGGGAGTTCTTC
TRBV20-1	NA	TRBJ2-3	TRBD2	CSAHLFQRGTDTQYF	TGCAGTGCCCACTTATTCCAGCGGGGGACAGATACGCAGTATTTT
TRBV11-1	NA	TRBJ2-7	TRBD2	CASSFSGLAIYEQYF	TGTGCCAGCAGCTTTAGTGGACTAGCAATCTACGAGCAGTACTTC
TRBV7-9	few	TRBJ2-3	NA	CASSFSGVTDTQYF	TGTGCCAGCAGCTTTAGCGGAGTCACAGATACGCAGTATTTT
TRBV7-9	many	TRBJ2-5	NA	CASSIGRHQETQYF	TGTGCCAGCAGCATTGGACGGCACCAAGAGACCCAGTACTTC
TRBV5-1	few	TRBJ2-3	NA	CASSLEDPSTDTQYF	TGCGCCAGCAGCTTGGAAGACCCGAGCACAGATACGCAGTATTTT
TRBV27	NA	TRBJ2-1	NA	CASTLGRPYNEQFF	TGTGCCAGCACCCTCGGTCGTCCGTACAATGAGCAGTTCTTC
TRBV20-1	NA	TRBJ2-3	NA	CSAIKAARGTDTQYF	TGCAGTGCTATAAAGGCCGCCCGGGGCACAGATACGCAGTATTTT